This entry lists 21 T cell receptor beta chains sequenced from one sample in a study of cytomegalovirus exposure and HLA in healthy donors. It was with 60 Vbeta and 13 Jbeta primers that the PCR ran. Produced via immunoSEQ multiplex PCR; TCRdb's table is partial and in-frame only. The sample contains roughly 100,000 clones, approximately 82% of which appear only once. Sequenced sample: PBMCs. Receptors originate from a man aged 35-49 years in good health and CMV-seropositive.

CDR3 sequence: CASSLRAGVTGELFF. The CDR3 coding sequence is TGTGCCAGCAGCTTACGCGCTGGAGTAACCGGGGAGCTGTTTTTT. This chain joins TRBV7-9 and TRBJ2-2; the D is unclear. The CDR3 extends over 15 amino acids. Trimming removed 2 bases from V and 5 bases from J, with 12 bases in between. Germline assignment: CDR1 SEHNR and CDR2 FQNEAQ (reference sequence).

The J gene is TRBJ1-1, the V gene TRBV21-1; no check of the table's D call, TRBD1, against the DNA was made. TRBV21-1 is a documented pseudogene. The CDR3 totals 15 residues. The CDR3 sequence: CASSKGLRGNTEAFF. The CDR3 DNA sequence: TGTGCCAGCAGCAAAGGACTCAGGGGGAACACTGAAGCTTTCTTT.

J is TRBJ2-1 and V is TRBV25-1, with TRBD1 as a possible D gene (7 bases). Germline CDR1 reads MGHDK; CDR2 reads SYGVNS. This CDR3 has 17 amino acids. V was clipped by 6 bases and J by 0 bases, with 18 bases between them. The DNA for the CDR3 is TGTGCCAGCAGAAACAGGGGAGGTGTAACCTCCTACAATGAGCAGTTCTTC. It codes for CASRNRGGVTSYNEQFF.

This rearrangement joins TRBV4-3 to TRBJ2-7, with D maybe TRBD2 (7 bases). The V gene lost 0 bases and the J gene lost 3 bases, with 9 bases spanning the gap. In germline, CDR1 is LGHNA, CDR2 YSLEER. The CDR3 loop spans 14 amino acids. Here the CDR3 reads CASSQDRGGYEQYF. CDR3 sequence (DNA): TGCGCCAGCAGCCAAGATAGGGGGGGCTACGAGCAGTACTTC.

A word on this clone: One end of the junction fails to match germline, which may point to a read error. The rearrangement links TRBV7-7 to TRBJ2-5; TRBD2 agrees at 7 bases. From germline, CDR1 is SSHAT and CDR2 FNYEAQ (reference sequence). The CDR3 is 14 amino acids. CDR3 amino acids: CASSFAGVGETQYF. The CDR3, as DNA: TGTGCTAGCAGCTTTGCGGGAGTGGGTGAGACCCAGTACTTC.

The genes are TRBV7-9 and TRBJ2-3, with 14 bases that match TRBD2. CDR3 length: 18 residues. From germline, CDR1 is SEHNR and CDR2 FQNEAQ (reference sequence). V trimming: 5 bases; J trimming: 1 base; junction bases outside the gene matches: 8. The CDR3 coding sequence is TGTGCCAGCAGCCCCGGGACTAGCGGGAGAGGGGGCACAGATACGCAGTATTTT. As protein: CASSPGTSGRGGTDTQYF.

The J gene is TRBJ1-3, the V gene TRBV30; a weak D match, TRBD1 (5 bases). The germline gives CDR1 GTSNPN, CDR2 SVGIG (reference sequence). The V end was cut by 7 bases, the J end by 1 base, with 14 bases between. The CDR3 sequence is 14 residues long. The CDR3 bases are TGTGCCTCCCAATGGGGACTTTCTGGAAACACCATATATTTT. Protein sequence: CASQWGLSGNTIYF.

The chain couples TRBV7-2 to TRBJ2-1; no firm D call. This CDR3 is built from 13 residues. Germline CDR1 is SGHTA and CDR2 is FQGNSA. Between the trimmed V and J ends, which lost 3 bases and 5 bases, there was a span of 8 bases. CDR3 nucleotides: TGTGCCAGCAGCTTGAGACTTGACAATGAGCAGTTCTTC. Its translation is CASSLRLDNEQFF.

The chain has TRBV29-1 and TRBJ1-6; TRBD1 aligns across 12 bases. The CDR3 runs 15 residues. J gave up 10 bases and V 6 bases, and 10 bases lay outside the gene matches. Looked up from germline, CDR1 is SQVTM and CDR2 is ANQGSEA. The CDR3 region has the DNA TGCAGCGTAGTACTTCCGGGACAGGGGGCCTCACCCCTCCACTTT. Encoded protein: CSVVLPGQGASPLHF.

J is TRBJ2-3 and V is TRBV7-6, with TRBD2 matching 9 bases. There are 16 residues in the CDR3. Germline V lookup: CDR1 SGHVS, CDR2 FNYEAQ. The ends lost 1 base at V and 5 bases at J; junction bases unmatched: 7. CDR3 region: CASSLESGGPGDTQYF. The CDR3 coding sequence is TGTGCCAGCAGCTTAGAAAGCGGGGGGCCAGGAGATACGCAGTATTTT.

This chain connects TRBV7-2 to TRBJ2-1; no clear D gene. The CDR3 has 15 residues. Germline CDR1 is SGHTA and CDR2 is FQGNSA. V lost 5 bases and J 6 bases, leaving 17 bases between the germline ends. The CDR3: CASSPMRLLLNEQFF. CDR3 in DNA: TGTGCCAGCAGCCCCATGAGACTGTTACTCAATGAGCAGTTCTTC. Full variable domain (missing parts from reference TRBV7-2 and TRBJ2-1): GAGVSQSPSNKVTEKGKDVELRCDPISGHTALYWYRQSLGQGLEFLIYFQGNSAPDKSGLPSDRFSAERTGGSVSTLTIQRTQQEDSAVYLCASSPMRLLLNEQFFGPGTRLTVL.

This clone was detected only once. This chain uses TRBV7-9 with TRBJ2-7; a weak D match, TRBD1 (6 bases). The germline V gene encodes CDR1 SEHNR and CDR2 FQNEAQ (reference sequence). This CDR3 has 13 amino acids. Trimming cost V 5 bases and J 2 bases, with 10 bases left between them. CDR3 residues: CASSPRGPYEQYF. The CDR3 bases are TGTGCCAGCAGCCCCAGGGGTCCCTACGAGCAGTACTTC.

The DNA for the CDR3 is TGTGCCAGCAGAGATGCAGGGGGGAGTTATGGCTACACCTTC. It codes for CASRDAGGSYGYTF. The chain uses TRBV7-8 and TRBJ1-2; 7 bases map to TRBD1. The CDR3 runs to 14 residues. The germline V gene has CDR1 SGHVS and CDR2 FQNEAQ. Trimming took 6 bases from V and 5 from J; bases not matched to a gene: 9.

The chain is built from TRBV7-9 and TRBJ1-4; D remains ambiguous. The CDR3 is 16 residues long. Germline CDR1 reads SEHNR; CDR2 reads FQNEAQ (reference sequence). V lost 1 base to trimming and J lost 7 bases, with 16 bases between them. The CDR3 nucleotides are TGTGCCAGCAGCTTAGGATCAGTAGCTCTGGGTGAAAAACTGTTTTTT. Translation gives CASSLGSVALGEKLFF.

Only one count was recorded for this clone. This chain joins TRBV4-1 and TRBJ1-4; 7 nucleotides agree with TRBD1. With 2 bases clipped from V and 14 bases from J, the junction kept 11 bases outside the gene matches. This CDR3 region has 14 residues. CDR1 is MGHRA and CDR2 is YSYEKL in the germline V gene. The CDR3 region is CASSQLYRGNGLFF. The CDR3 DNA follows: TGCGCCAGCAGCCAATTGTACAGGGGCAATGGCCTGTTTTTT.

The table lists this clone with a few counts. The chain couples TRBV9 to TRBJ2-1; TRBD2 might be the D (6 bases). The V end lost 0 bases, the J end lost 4 bases, and 11 bases lay between the germline ends. Germline V gene data show CDR1 as SGDLS and CDR2 as YYNGEE. CDR3 size: 15 residues. This CDR3 reads CASSVVGTGYNEQFF. The CDR3 nucleotides are TGTGCCAGCAGCGTAGTGGGGACTGGTTACAATGAGCAGTTCTTC.

The CDR3 sequence: CASSPQGSSYEQYF. In DNA, the CDR3 is TGCGCCAGCAGCCCGCAGGGGAGCTCCTACGAGCAGTACTTC. The chain links TRBV4-1 to TRBJ2-7; TRBD1 is a possible D gene (6 bases). Trimming pared 4 bases from V and 0 bases from J, leaving 10 bases between. Germline V gives CDR1 MGHRA, CDR2 YSYEKL. This CDR3 spans 14 amino acids.

The V call is TRBV18, the J call TRBJ2-2, with 10 bases fitting TRBD1. Germline trimming cut 2 bases from V and 6 bases from J; bases unmatched to any gene: 3. Germline V gene data show CDR1 as KGHSH and CDR2 as LQKENI. The CDR3 consists of 15 residues. Written as DNA, the CDR3 is TGTGCCAGCTCACCATCGGGGACAGGGGCCGGGGAGCTGTTTTTT. It codes for CASSPSGTGAGELFF.

This chain connects TRBV19 to TRBJ2-3; possible D gene TRBD2, 5 bases. CDR1 is LNHDA, CDR2 SQIVND, per germline (reference sequence). CDR3 length equals 15 residues. The V and J ends lost 3 bases and 5 bases respectively, with 15 bases between them. This CDR3 reads CASSIGRLAVDTQYF. CDR3 nucleotides: TGTGCCAGTAGTATCGGGCGGCTAGCAGTAGATACGCAGTATTTT.

The chain recombines TRBV30 with TRBJ2-2; D is undetermined. The CDR3 extends over 15 amino acids. CDR1 and CDR2 (germline): GTSNPN, SVGIG (reference sequence). V lost 1 base and J 0 bases, leaving 9 bases between the germline ends. This CDR3 reads CAWSGHIANTGELFF. The CDR3 region has the DNA TGTGCCTGGAGTGGGCATATCGCGAACACCGGGGAGCTGTTTTTT.

The gene calls are TRBV18 and TRBJ1-4, with TRBD1 matching over 8 bases. The CDR3 is 19 amino acids. The ends lost 2 bases at V and 4 bases at J; junction bases unmatched: 15. CDR1 is KGHSH, CDR2 LQKENI, per germline. CDR3 sequence (DNA): TGTGCCAGCTCACCAGGGGGCGGCCAGGGGGCGCGTGATAATGAAAAACTGTTTTTT. This sequence encodes CASSPGGGQGARDNEKLFF.